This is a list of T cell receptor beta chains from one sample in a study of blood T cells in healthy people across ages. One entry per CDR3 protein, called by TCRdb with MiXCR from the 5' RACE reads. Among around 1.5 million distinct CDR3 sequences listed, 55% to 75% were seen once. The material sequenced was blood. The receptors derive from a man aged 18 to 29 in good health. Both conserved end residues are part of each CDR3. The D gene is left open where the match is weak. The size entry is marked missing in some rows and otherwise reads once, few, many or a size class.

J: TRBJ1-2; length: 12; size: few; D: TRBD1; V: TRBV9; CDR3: CASQGQGGSYTF; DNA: TGTGCCAGCCAGGGACAGGGTGGTAGCTACACCTTC
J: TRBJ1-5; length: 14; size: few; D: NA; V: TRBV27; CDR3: CASSLLSRGQPQHF; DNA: TGTGCCAGCAGTTTGTTGTCCCGGGGCCAGCCCCAGCATTTT
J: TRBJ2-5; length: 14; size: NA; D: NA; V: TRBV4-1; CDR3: CASSQNRDAETQYF; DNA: TGCGCCAGCAGCCAAAACCGGGACGCCGAGACCCAGTACTTC
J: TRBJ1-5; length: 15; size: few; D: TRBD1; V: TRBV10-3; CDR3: CAISVGQGEGQPQHF; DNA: TGTGCCATCAGTGTAGGACAGGGGGAAGGTCAGCCCCAGCATTTT
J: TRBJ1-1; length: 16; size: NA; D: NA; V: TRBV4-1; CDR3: CASSQSGFYMNTEAFF; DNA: TGCGCCAGCAGCCAATCAGGGTTTTACATGAACACTGAAGCTTTCTTT
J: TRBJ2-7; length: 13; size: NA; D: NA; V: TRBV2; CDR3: CASSGQLSYEQYF; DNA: TGTGCCAGCAGTGGGCAGCTCTCCTACGAGCAGTACTTC
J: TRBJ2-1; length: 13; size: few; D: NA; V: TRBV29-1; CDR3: CSVERGTDNEQFF; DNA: TGCAGCGTTGAAAGGGGAACTGACAATGAGCAGTTCTTC
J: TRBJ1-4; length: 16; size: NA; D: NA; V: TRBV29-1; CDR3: CSVRRGMVSPNEKLFF; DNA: TGCAGCGTTCGCCGGGGTATGGTCTCGCCTAATGAAAAACTGTTTTTT
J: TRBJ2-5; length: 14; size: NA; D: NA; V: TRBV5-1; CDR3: CASSPNSDQETQYF; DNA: TGCGCCAGCAGCCCTAACTCTGACCAAGAGACCCAGTACTTC
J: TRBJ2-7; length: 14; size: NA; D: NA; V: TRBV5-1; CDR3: CASSHGRPRYEQYF; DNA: TGCGCCAGCAGCCATGGACGGCCTCGCTACGAGCAGTACTTC
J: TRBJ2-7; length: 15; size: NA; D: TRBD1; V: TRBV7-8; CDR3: CASSPLATGLYEQYF; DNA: TGTGCCAGCAGTCCGCTCGCGACAGGGCTCTACGAGCAGTACTTC
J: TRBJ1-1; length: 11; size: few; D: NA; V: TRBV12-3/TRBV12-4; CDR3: CASSLSQRAFF; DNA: TGTGCCAGCAGTTTATCACAAAGGGCTTTCTTT
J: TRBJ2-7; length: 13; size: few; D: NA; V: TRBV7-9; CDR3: CASSPEDLYEQYF; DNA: TGTGCCAGCAGCCCTGAGGACCTTTACGAGCAGTACTTC
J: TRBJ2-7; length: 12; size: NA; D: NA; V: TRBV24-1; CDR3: CATSDLGHEQYF; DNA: TGTGCCACCAGTGATTTAGGCCACGAGCAGTACTTC
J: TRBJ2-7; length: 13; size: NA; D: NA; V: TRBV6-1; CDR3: CASSDNLVYEQYF; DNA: TGTGCCAGCAGCGATAATTTGGTCTACGAGCAGTACTTC
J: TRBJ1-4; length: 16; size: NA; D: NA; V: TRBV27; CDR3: CASSLSQEYGNEKLFF; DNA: TGTGCCAGCAGTTTATCCCAGGAGTACGGTAATGAAAAACTGTTTTTT
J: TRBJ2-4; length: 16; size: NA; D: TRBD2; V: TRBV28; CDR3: CASNPSGEVAKNIQYF; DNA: TGTGCCAGTAATCCTAGCGGGGAGGTAGCCAAAAACATTCAGTACTTC
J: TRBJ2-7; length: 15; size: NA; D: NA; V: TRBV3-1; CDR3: CASSPLSIGTYEQYF; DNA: TGTGCCAGCAGCCCCCTTTCGATCGGCACCTACGAGCAGTACTTC
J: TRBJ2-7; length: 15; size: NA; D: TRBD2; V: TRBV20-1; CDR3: CSAKARTSVTYEQYF; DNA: TGCAGTGCTAAGGCCCGGACTAGTGTAACTTACGAGCAGTACTTC
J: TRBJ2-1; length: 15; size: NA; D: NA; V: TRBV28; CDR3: CASSLAVADDNEQFF; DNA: TGTGCCAGCAGTTTGGCTGTAGCGGATGACAATGAGCAGTTCTTC
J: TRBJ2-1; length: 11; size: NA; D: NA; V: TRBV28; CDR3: CASSLWGVQFF; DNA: TGTGCCAGCAGTTTATGGGGGGTTCAGTTCTTC
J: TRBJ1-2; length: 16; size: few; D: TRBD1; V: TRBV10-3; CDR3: CAIRSGQGQPNYGYTF; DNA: TGTGCCATCAGGTCGGGACAGGGGCAACCTAACTATGGCTACACCTTC
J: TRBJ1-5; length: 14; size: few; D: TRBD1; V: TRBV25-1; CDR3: CASSETGAGQPQHF; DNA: TGTGCCAGCAGTGAAACAGGGGCGGGTCAGCCCCAGCATTTT
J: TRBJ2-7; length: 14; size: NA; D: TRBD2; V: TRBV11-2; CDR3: CASSSSSGKNEQYF; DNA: TGTGCCAGCAGCTCCTCTAGCGGGAAAAACGAGCAGTACTTC
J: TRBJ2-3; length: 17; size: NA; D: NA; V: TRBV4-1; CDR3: CASSQGLEGGSTDTQYF; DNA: TGCGCCAGCAGCCAAGGGCTAGAGGGGGGTAGCACAGATACGCAGTATTTT
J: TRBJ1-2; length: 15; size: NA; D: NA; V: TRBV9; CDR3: CASSAGQSGNYGYTF; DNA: TGTGCCAGCAGCGCCGGACAGTCTGGGAACTATGGCTACACCTTC
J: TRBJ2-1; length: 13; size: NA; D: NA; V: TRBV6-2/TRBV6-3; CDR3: CASSFVEYNEQFF; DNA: TGTGCCAGCAGTTTTGTGGAATACAATGAGCAGTTCTTC
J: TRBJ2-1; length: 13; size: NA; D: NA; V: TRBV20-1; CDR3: CSARGFGGIEQFF; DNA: TGCAGTGCTAGAGGGTTCGGGGGAATTGAGCAGTTCTTC
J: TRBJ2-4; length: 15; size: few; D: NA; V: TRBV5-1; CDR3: CASSFVGETKNIQYF; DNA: TGCGCCAGCAGCTTTGTGGGGGAGACCAAAAACATTCAGTACTTC
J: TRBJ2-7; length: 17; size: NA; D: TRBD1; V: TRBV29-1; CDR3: CSVVPLGQGLVRDEQYF; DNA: TGCAGCGTTGTCCCGCTCGGACAGGGGTTGGTCCGCGATGAGCAGTACTTC
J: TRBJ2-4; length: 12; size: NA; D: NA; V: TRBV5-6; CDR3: CASSLGGYIQYF; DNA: TGTGCCAGCAGCTTAGGGGGATACATTCAGTACTTC
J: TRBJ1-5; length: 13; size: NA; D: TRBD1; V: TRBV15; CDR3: CATRGTGNQPQHF; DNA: TGTGCCACCAGAGGGACAGGAAATCAGCCCCAGCATTTT
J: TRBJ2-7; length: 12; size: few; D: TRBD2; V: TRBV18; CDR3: CASSPGLAEQYF; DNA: TGTGCCAGCTCACCGGGACTAGCTGAGCAGTACTTC
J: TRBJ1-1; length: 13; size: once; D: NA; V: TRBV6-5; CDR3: CASSYTPTTEAFF; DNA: TGTGCCAGCAGTTACACCCCGACCACTGAAGCTTTCTTT
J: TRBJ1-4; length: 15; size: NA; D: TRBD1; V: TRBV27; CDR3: CASSLGIQGIAKLFF; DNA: TGTGCCAGCAGTTTAGGAATACAGGGGATTGCAAAACTGTTTTTT
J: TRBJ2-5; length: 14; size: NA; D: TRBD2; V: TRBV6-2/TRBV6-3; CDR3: CASDTSGRGETQYF; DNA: TGTGCCAGCGATACTAGCGGGAGGGGGGAGACCCAGTACTTC
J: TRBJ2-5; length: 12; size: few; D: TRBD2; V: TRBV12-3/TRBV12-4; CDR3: CASEAGEETQYF; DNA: TGTGCCAGCGAGGCGGGAGAAGAGACCCAGTACTTC
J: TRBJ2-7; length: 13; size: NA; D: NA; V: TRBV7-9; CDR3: CASSPPVFLEQYF; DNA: TGTGCCAGCAGCCCACCGGTATTCCTAGAGCAGTACTTC
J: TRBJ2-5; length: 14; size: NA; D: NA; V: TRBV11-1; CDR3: CASTGFASRETQYF; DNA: TGTGCCAGCACAGGGTTCGCCTCTCGGGAGACCCAGTACTTC
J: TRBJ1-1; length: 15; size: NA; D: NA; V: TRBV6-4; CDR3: CASSDSRRCFTEAFF; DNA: TGTGCCAGCAGTGACTCCCGAAGATGTTTTACTGAAGCTTTCTTT
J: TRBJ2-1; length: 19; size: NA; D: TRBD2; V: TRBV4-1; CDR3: CASSHPGLAGGQSYNEQFF; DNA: TGCGCCAGCAGCCACCCCGGACTAGCGGGGGGGCAATCCTACAATGAGCAGTTCTTC
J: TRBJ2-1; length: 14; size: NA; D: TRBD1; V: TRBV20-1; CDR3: CSTPPWTGLNEQFF; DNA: TGCAGTACGCCGCCTTGGACAGGGCTCAATGAGCAGTTCTTC
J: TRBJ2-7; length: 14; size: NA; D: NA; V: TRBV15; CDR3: CATSRRGRFYEQYF; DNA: TGTGCCACCAGCAGACGCGGCAGGTTCTACGAGCAGTACTTC
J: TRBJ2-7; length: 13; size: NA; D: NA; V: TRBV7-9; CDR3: CASSSVMDYEQYF; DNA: TGTGCCAGCAGCTCTGTTATGGACTACGAGCAGTACTTC
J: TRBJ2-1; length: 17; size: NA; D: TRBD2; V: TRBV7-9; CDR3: CASSRIKLAGSHNEQFF; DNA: TGTGCCAGCAGCCGAATCAAGCTAGCGGGATCCCACAATGAGCAGTTCTTC
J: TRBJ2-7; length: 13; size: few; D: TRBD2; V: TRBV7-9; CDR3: CASVLAGGNEQYF; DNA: TGTGCCAGCGTCCTAGCGGGGGGAAACGAGCAGTACTTC